Each of the 26 T cell receptor beta chains below was sequenced from the same sample in a study of blood T cell repertoires in COVID-19. Clones were read by immunoSEQ multiplex PCR, and TCRdb kept only the in-frame ones, dropping some. The profile shows fewer than 300,000 clones, 80% to 95% of them singletons. Specimen: peripheral blood. The origin of the receptors is a woman in her twenties or thirties with COVID-19, enrolled during active disease.

This clone was seen a single time. The chain employs TRBV12-3 or TRBV12-4 and TRBJ1-5; no clear D gene. Trimming stripped 1 base from V and 5 bases from J, with 6 bases between. This CDR3 has 13 amino acids. The CDR3 DNA is TGTGCCAGCAGTTTAGACAGTTATCAGCCCCAGCATTTT. Amino acids: CASSLDSYQPQHF.

The rearrangement joins TRBV6-5 to TRBJ2-3; D is possibly TRBD1 (6 bases). V shed 6 bases and J shed 2 bases, with 15 bases lying between them. The CDR3 covers 15 residues. The germline V gene encodes CDR1 MNHEY and CDR2 SVGAGI. The CDR3 sequence is CASRTTGHFTDTQYF. CDR3 bases: TGTGCCAGCAGAACCACGGGACACTTCACAGATACGCAGTATTTT.

CDR3 nucleotides: TGTGCCAGCAGCTCCCGGGACAGGGGGCGCGGTGAAAAACTGTTTTTT. This codes for CASSSRDRGRGEKLFF. The chain carries TRBV13 and TRBJ1-4; 12 nucleotides align to TRBD1. Trimming at V came to 4 bases and at J to 7 bases, leaving 7 bases not matched to a gene. The germline gives CDR1 PRHDT, CDR2 FYEKMQ (reference sequence). The CDR3 spans 16 residues.

The chain joins TRBV6-5 to TRBJ1-3; 7 positions match TRBD1. The CDR3 runs 15 residues. Germline-derived CDR1 and CDR2 are MNHEY and SVGAGI. With 6 bases clipped from V and 6 bases from J, the junction kept 11 bases outside the gene matches. The CDR3 region has the DNA TGTGCCAGCAGCTCCCGCCGGGACAGACAAAACACCATATATTTT. This codes for CASSSRRDRQNTIYF.

The chain combines TRBV19 with TRBJ1-4; a weak D match, TRBD1 (5 bases). Between the trimmed V and J ends, which lost 6 bases and 7 bases, there was a span of 24 bases. The CDR3 consists of 17 residues. Germline-derived CDR1 and CDR2 are LNHDA and SQIVND (reference sequence). CDR3 loop: CASSPRQQGGGSEKLFF. CDR3 DNA sequence: TGTGCCAGTAGCCCTCGGCAGCAGGGCGGTGGAAGTGAAAAACTGTTTTTT.

Concerning this clone: An end of the junction does not agree with germline; a read error may underlie this. The V and J genes are TRBV5-6 and TRBJ1-1; no firm D call. This CDR3 contains 9 residues. From germline, CDR1 is SGHDT and CDR2 YYEEEE. The CDR3 protein is CASSDRVQF. The CDR3 region has the DNA TGTGCCAGCAGCGACCGGGTCCAATTT.

This chain uses TRBV5-8 with TRBJ2-7, with 10 bases lining up with TRBD2. The CDR3 sequence is 15 residues long. V was pared by 5 bases and J by 1 base, with 6 bases of the junction left unmatched. The germline V gene encodes CDR1 SGHTS and CDR2 YDEGEE. Here the CDR3 reads CASSRTSGPSYEQYF. CDR3 DNA: TGTGCCAGCAGTCGGACTAGCGGTCCTTCCTACGAGCAGTACTTC.

The V gene is TRBV5-1, the J gene TRBJ1-3, with no clear D. Trimming removed 0 bases from V and 0 bases from J, with 7 bases in between. CDR1 and CDR2 from the germline V gene are SGHRS and YFSETQ. The CDR3 is 15 amino acids. This CDR3 reads CASSLDLGSGNTIYF. The CDR3 DNA is TGCGCCAGCAGCTTGGACCTAGGCTCTGGAAACACCATATATTTT.

The chain couples TRBV5-1 to TRBJ1-1; D remains unclear. V was cut by 4 bases and J by 0 bases, with 19 bases left in between. Germline CDR1 reads SGHRS; CDR2 reads YFSETQ. The CDR3 spans 17 residues. The CDR3 coding sequence is TGCGCCAGCAGCCAGGAGGGAAGTGGATTTATGAACACTGAAGCTTTCTTT. Protein sequence: CASSQEGSGFMNTEAFF.

In this sample, this clone turned up once. The chain joins TRBV6-5 to TRBJ1-2, with 8 nucleotides matching TRBD1. CDR1 and CDR2 from the germline V gene are MNHEY and SVGAGI. The CDR3 has 14 residues. V lost 6 bases and J lost 4; bases outside the gene matches: 7. The CDR3 reads CASRNHGTGYGYTF. In DNA form, the CDR3 reads TGTGCCAGCAGGAACCACGGGACAGGCTATGGCTACACCTTC.

This clone was detected once. The chain has TRBV5-1 and TRBJ2-3; possibly TRBD2 for D (5 bases). The CDR3 has 15 residues. The V gene lost 0 bases and the J gene lost 1 base, with 9 bases spanning the gap. CDR1 and CDR2 from the germline V gene are SGHRS and YFSETQ. In DNA form, the CDR3 reads TGCGCCAGCAGCTTGGTCGCGAGGGGCACAGATACGCAGTATTTT. Its translation is CASSLVARGTDTQYF.

The chain has TRBV18 and TRBJ1-1; D remains unclear. The germline V gene has CDR1 KGHSH and CDR2 LQKENI. Trimming took 2 bases from V and 0 from J, leaving 10 bases between them. CDR3 length: 15 amino acids. This chain's CDR3 is CASSPNFDMNTEAFF. The CDR3 DNA sequence: TGTGCCAGCTCACCAAATTTTGACATGAACACTGAAGCTTTCTTT.

CDR3 nucleotide sequence: TGTGCCAGCAGCTTAGCGTTAGGAGGGACAGGACTCTACGAGCAGTACTTC. It yields the protein CASSLALGGTGLYEQYF. The V gene is TRBV7-8, the J gene TRBJ2-7; 8 nucleotides align to TRBD1. In germline, CDR1 is SGHVS, CDR2 FQNEAQ. The CDR3 extends over 17 amino acids. The ends lost 0 bases at V and 3 bases at J; junction bases unmatched: 10.

V and J are TRBV5-1 and TRBJ2-2; D is perhaps TRBD2 (6 bases). Germline-derived CDR1 and CDR2 are SGHRS and YFSETQ. This CDR3 comprises 15 residues. Trimming shortened V by 0 bases and J by 4 bases, and 10 bases separated the two germline ends. The CDR3 nucleotides are TGCGCCAGCAGCTTGGCCGGGAGCGGCACCGGGGAGCTGTTTTTT. Protein sequence: CASSLAGSGTGELFF.

The CDR3 DNA sequence: TGTGCCAGCAGCTCCACAGGGGGTACGACTGAAGCTTTCTTT. Protein sequence: CASSSTGGTTEAFF. This chain links TRBV7-2 with TRBJ1-1; 8 nucleotides match TRBD1. V dropped 4 bases and J dropped 5; count of bases not matched to a gene: 6. Germline CDR1 is SGHTA and CDR2 is FQGNSA. The CDR3 covers 14 residues.

The chain employs TRBV12-5 and TRBJ2-1; 7 nucleotides match TRBD2. Per germline, CDR1 LGHNT and CDR2 FRNRAP. CDR3 length: 15 amino acids. J lost 7 bases, V lost 1 base, and 7 bases had no gene match. The CDR3 here is CASGLAGTGGNEQFF. The CDR3, as DNA: TGTGCTAGTGGTTTGGCAGGGACGGGGGGAAATGAGCAGTTCTTC.

The table lists this clone with a count of one. The CDR3: CASSLGGAGPYEQYF. The DNA of the CDR3 is TGTGCCAGCAGCTTAGGTGGGGCAGGGCCCTACGAGCAGTACTTC. The genes are TRBV7-9 and TRBJ2-7; maybe TRBD1 (5 bases). Trimming took 1 base from V and 2 from J, leaving 12 bases between them. This CDR3 region has 15 residues. Germline V lookup: CDR1 SEHNR, CDR2 FQNEAQ (reference sequence). The variable domain in full, with the rest retrieved from reference TRBV7-9 and TRBJ2-7, is DTGVSQNPRHKITKRGQNVTFRCDPISEHNRLYWYRQTLGQGPEFLTYFQNEAQLEKSRLLSDRFSAERPKGSFSTLEIQRTEQGDSAMYLCASSLGGAGPYEQYFGPGTRLTVT.

The chain carries TRBV2 and TRBJ1-1; D is ambiguous. The germline CDR1 and CDR2 sequences are SNHLY and FYNNEI. Between the trimmed V and J ends, which lost 3 bases and 0 bases, there was a span of 5 bases. The CDR3 is 13 amino acids. CDR3 in DNA: TGTGCCAGCAGTGACGACATGAACACTGAAGCTTTCTTT. Its protein is CASSDDMNTEAFF.

The rearrangement joins TRBV19 to TRBJ1-2, with D possibly TRBD1 on 6 matching bases. V was shortened by 6 bases and J by 4 bases, with 18 bases between the two germline ends. Germline CDR1 LNHDA, CDR2 SQIVND (reference sequence). CDR3 length equals 15 residues. The chain's CDR3 is CASRLYPQGSYGYTF. Written as DNA, the CDR3 is TGTGCCAGTAGACTGTATCCACAGGGATCCTATGGCTACACCTTC.

Only one count was recorded for this clone. This rearrangement joins TRBV30 to TRBJ1-2; the D gene is possibly TRBD1 (6 bases). The germline V gene has CDR1 GTSNPN and CDR2 SVGIG (reference sequence). This CDR3 has 16 amino acids. Trimming took off 0 bases at V and 3 bases at J, with 17 bases between the two ends. CDR3 loop: CAWSVRGDTGYYGYTF. The CDR3 DNA sequence: TGTGCCTGGAGTGTGCGGGGGGATACAGGGTACTATGGCTACACCTTC. Full variable domain (outside the CDR3, taken from reference TRBV30 and TRBJ1-2): SQTIHQWPATLVQPVGSPLSLECTVEGTSNPNLYWYRQAAGRGLQLLFYSVGIGQISSEVPQNLSASRPQDRQFILSSKKLLLSDSGFYLCAWSVRGDTGYYGYTFGSGTRLTVV.

This clone occurred a few times. The rearrangement links TRBV5-6 to TRBJ2-5; D gene uncertain. CDR3 length equals 15 residues. V dropped 0 bases and J dropped 5 bases, with 14 bases sitting between them. The germline V gene has CDR1 SGHDT and CDR2 YYEEEE. As DNA, the CDR3 is TGTGCCAGCAGCTTGGTTAGCTCTAGAGAGGAGACCCAGTACTTC. This sequence encodes CASSLVSSREETQYF.

V gene TRBV6-5 combines with J gene TRBJ1-5; D call uncertain. V was trimmed by 8 bases and J by 0 bases, leaving 8 bases between them. Germline lookup yields CDR1 MNHEY and CDR2 SVGAGI. The CDR3 runs to 13 residues. Here the CDR3 reads CASVVYSNQPQHF. The DNA for the CDR3 is TGTGCCAGCGTGGTCTATAGCAATCAGCCCCAGCATTTT.

The J gene is TRBJ2-7, the V gene TRBV19; 14 bases fit TRBD2. V shed 3 bases, J shed 2 bases, and the junction held 0 bases outside the gene matches. CDR3 size: 15 residues. From germline, CDR1 is LNHDA and CDR2 SQIVND (reference sequence). CDR3 DNA sequence: TGTGCCAGTAGTATGGGACTAGCGGGAGCCTACGAGCAGTACTTC. Translated: CASSMGLAGAYEQYF. Using reference TRBV19 and TRBJ2-7 for the parts outside the CDR3, the full variable domain is DGGITQSPKYLFRKEGQNVTLSCEQNLNHDAMYWYRQDPGQGLRLIYYSQIVNDFQKGDIAEGYSVSREKKESFPLTVTSAQKNPTAFYLCASSMGLAGAYEQYFGPGTRLTVT.

This clone is a singleton in its sample. This chain connects TRBV28 to TRBJ1-1; maybe TRBD1 (6 bases). Per germline, CDR1 MDHEN and CDR2 SYDVKM. The CDR3 has 14 residues. The V end was cut by 4 bases, the J end by 2 bases, with 11 bases between. As DNA, the CDR3 is TGTGCCAGCAGTTCCGCGGACAGAAACACTGAAGCTTTCTTT. Protein product: CASSSADRNTEAFF.

This clone appeared once. The V gene is TRBV19, the J gene TRBJ1-4; no clear D gene. CDR1 is LNHDA and CDR2 is SQIVND in the germline V gene (reference sequence). This CDR3 is built from 14 residues. The V end was cut by 2 bases, the J end by 1 base, with 5 bases between. This CDR3 is CASSISLTNEKLFF. In DNA, the CDR3 is TGTGCCAGTAGTATATCTCTAACTAATGAAAAACTGTTTTTT.

The J gene is TRBJ2-1, the V gene TRBV5-4, with 9 bases that match TRBD2. The germline CDR1 and CDR2 sequences are SGHNT and YYREEE (reference sequence). The CDR3 is 17 residues long. V shed 1 base, J shed 12 bases, and the junction held 17 bases outside the gene matches. The CDR3 DNA is TGTGCCAGCAGCTTGCACAGCGGGGGGCGTCAAGGGTCCGCGCAGTTCTTC. This gives the protein CASSLHSGGRQGSAQFF.